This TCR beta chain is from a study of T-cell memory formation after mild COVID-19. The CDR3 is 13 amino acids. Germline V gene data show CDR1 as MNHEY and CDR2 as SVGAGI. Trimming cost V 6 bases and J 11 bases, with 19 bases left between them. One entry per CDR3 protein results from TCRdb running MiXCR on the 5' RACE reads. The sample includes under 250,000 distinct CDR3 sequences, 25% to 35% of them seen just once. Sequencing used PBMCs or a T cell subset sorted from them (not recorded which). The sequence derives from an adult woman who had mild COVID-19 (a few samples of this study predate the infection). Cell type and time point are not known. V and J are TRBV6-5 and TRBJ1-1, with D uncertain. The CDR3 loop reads CASRDGPDGRAFF. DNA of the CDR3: TGTGCCAGCAGGGACGGACCCGACGGGAGGGCTTTCTTT.